A selection of T cell receptor beta chains follows, all from one sample in a study of response to subunit inactivated influenza vaccine. MiXCR, run by TCRdb on the RT-PCR reads, gives a single entry per CDR3 protein. The sample includes approximately 490,000 distinct CDR3 sequences, less than 7.5% of them seen just once. The sequenced sample was PBMCs from blood, obtained approximately 25 months after vaccination. The origin of the receptors is a man between 50 and 70 years old who received an inactivated influenza vaccine. Both conserved end residues are part of each CDR3. The D gene is left open where the match is weak. Size is omitted from some rows. Given values are once, few, many or a class for expanded clones.

cdr3_aa,cdr3_nt,clone_size,j_call,v_call,d_call
CAISPADITSGANTGELFF,TGTGCCATCAGTCCGGCCGATATTACTAGCGGGGCGAACACCGGGGAGCTGTTTTTT,NA,TRBJ2-2,TRBV12-3/TRBV12-4,TRBD2
CASSSERPEETQYF,TGCGCCAGCAGCTCGGAACGACCTGAAGAGACCCAGTACTTC,many,TRBJ2-5,TRBV5-1,NA
CASSASLMETQYF,TGTGCCAGCAGTGCGTCCCTGATGGAGACCCAGTACTTC,NA,TRBJ2-5,TRBV25-1,NA
CASSQAGEWREQYF,TGTGCCAGCAGCCAAGCGGGGGAGTGGCGGGAGCAGTACTTC,few,TRBJ2-7,TRBV3-1,NA
CATGRLWTDQNEKLFF,TGTGCCACCGGCAGACTTTGGACGGACCAAAATGAAAAACTGTTTTTT,few,TRBJ1-4,TRBV10-3,NA
CASSQGRPGLAEAFF,TGCGCCAGCAGCCAAGGCCGTCCAGGGTTGGCTGAAGCTTTCTTT,few,TRBJ1-1,TRBV4-1,NA
CSVRRGVNTGELFF,TGCAGCGTGAGACGGGGGGTGAACACCGGGGAGCTGTTTTTT,many,TRBJ2-2,TRBV29-1,TRBD2
CASTIGGGTYEQYF,TGTGCCAGCACAATAGGGGGGGGGACCTACGAGCAGTACTTC,NA,TRBJ2-7,TRBV12-3/TRBV12-4,NA
CASSLEGYCGYTF,TGCGCCAGCAGCTTGGAGGGATACTGTGGCTACACCTTC,few,TRBJ1-2,TRBV5-1,NA
CAISGQENTEAFF,TGTGCCATCAGTGGGCAGGAGAACACTGAAGCTTTCTTT,NA,TRBJ1-1,TRBV10-3,NA
CSARVRTGVKNEQFF,TGCAGTGCTAGAGTAAGAACAGGGGTTAAGAATGAGCAGTTCTTC,few,TRBJ2-1,TRBV20-1,TRBD1
CASRQDRYEQYF,TGTGCCAGCAGACAGGACAGGTACGAGCAGTACTTC,few,TRBJ2-7,TRBV28,TRBD1
CSASEGGHSIQYF,TGCAGTGCCAGCGAGGGAGGCCACAGCATTCAGTACTTC,NA,TRBJ2-4,TRBV20-1,NA
CASSPPSGQGNTEAFF,TGTGCCAGCTCACCGCCCTCGGGACAGGGCAACACTGAAGCTTTCTTT,many,TRBJ1-1,TRBV18,TRBD1
CASSSRREPQHF,TGTGCCAGCAGTTCCCGGAGAGAGCCCCAGCATTTT,few,TRBJ1-5,TRBV6-5,NA
CASKRSDRLNTGELFF,TGTGCCAGCAAAAGGAGTGACAGGCTGAACACCGGGGAGCTGTTTTTT,many,TRBJ2-2,TRBV12-3/TRBV12-4,NA
CSRRGQGGYGYTF,TGCAGCCGGCGGGGACAGGGCGGTTATGGCTACACCTTC,few,TRBJ1-2,TRBV20-1,TRBD1
CASSLDGTEADTQYF,TGCGCCAGCAGCTTGGACGGAACAGAGGCGGATACGCAGTATTTT,NA,TRBJ2-3,TRBV5-1,NA
CASSITEDTEAFF,TGTGCCAGTAGTATCACTGAAGACACTGAAGCTTTCTTT,few,TRBJ1-1,TRBV19,NA
CSARAGRRNTEAFF,TGCAGTGCTAGAGCGGGGCGGAGGAACACTGAAGCTTTCTTT,NA,TRBJ1-1,TRBV20-1,NA
CASSLEQGNYGYTF,TGCGCCAGCAGCTTGGAACAGGGGAACTATGGCTACACCTTC,many,TRBJ1-2,TRBV7-2,TRBD1
CASSDIGLAETKNIQYF,TGTGCCAGCAGCGACATAGGACTAGCGGAGACCAAAAACATTCAGTACTTC,few,TRBJ2-4,TRBV7-9,TRBD2
CASRKGTTENQPQHF,TGTGCCAGCAGGAAGGGTACGACGGAGAATCAGCCCCAGCATTTT,few,TRBJ1-5,TRBV7-2,NA
CASSSPPYGSMNTEAFF,TGTGCCAGCAGCTCACCTCCCTACGGCAGTATGAACACTGAAGCTTTCTTT,NA,TRBJ1-1,TRBV7-8,NA
CASSKKGPDWAEQPQHF,TGTGCCAGCAGCAAAAAGGGGCCTGATTGGGCCGAACAGCCCCAGCATTTT,NA,TRBJ1-5,TRBV21-1,NA
CASSPFFPLYEQYF,TGTGCCAGCAGCCCCTTTTTCCCACTCTACGAGCAGTACTTC,few,TRBJ2-7,TRBV27,NA
CSGEDRAYYEQYF,TGCAGTGGAGAGGACAGGGCCTACTACGAGCAGTACTTC,many,TRBJ2-7,TRBV20-1,TRBD1
CASSLNIRTGGTGELFF,TGTGCCAGCAGCTTAAATATAAGGACAGGGGGGACCGGGGAGCTGTTTTTT,few,TRBJ2-2,TRBV11-2,TRBD1
CATSVAAGGGYEQYF,TGTGCCACCAGCGTGGCGGCAGGGGGCGGGTACGAGCAGTACTTC,few,TRBJ2-7,TRBV15,TRBD1
CASSHWTGGPDTQYF,TGTGCCAGCAGCCACTGGACGGGGGGCCCGGATACGCAGTATTTT,many,TRBJ2-3,TRBV11-2,NA
CSARTTVNYGYTF,TGCAGTGCTAGAACTACGGTTAACTATGGCTACACCTTC,few,TRBJ1-2,TRBV20-1,NA
CASSLDLVQETQYF,TGTGCCAGCAGCTTGGATCTCGTCCAAGAGACCCAGTACTTC,few,TRBJ2-5,TRBV5-5,NA
CAWSGDRRTYNEQFF,TGTGCCTGGAGTGGGGACAGAAGAACCTACAATGAGCAGTTCTTC,NA,TRBJ2-1,TRBV30,TRBD1
CASRPTGLRTYEQYF,TGTGCCAGCAGACCTACCGGGCTCCGCACCTACGAGCAGTACTTC,many,TRBJ2-7,TRBV7-2,NA
CASSVGDRLTEKLFF,TGTGCCAGCAGCGTCGGGGACAGGCTAACTGAAAAACTGTTTTTT,many,TRBJ1-4,TRBV9,TRBD1
CSARTRTGPPNYNEQFF,TGCAGCGCCCGGACCCGCACCGGCCCGCCCAACTACAATGAGCAGTTCTTC,NA,TRBJ2-1,TRBV29-1,NA
CASSPGLNYEQYF,TGTGCCAGCAGCCCGGGACTGAACTACGAGCAGTACTTC,many,TRBJ2-7,TRBV12-3/TRBV12-4,NA
CSYTGGYEQYF,TGCAGCTATACAGGGGGCTACGAGCAGTACTTC,many,TRBJ2-7,TRBV29-1,TRBD1
CASSYSYNYNEQFF,TGTGCCAGCAGTTACTCGTACAACTACAATGAGCAGTTCTTC,few,TRBJ2-1,TRBV6-2/TRBV6-3,NA
CASSQEERDYEQYF,TGCGCCAGCAGCCAAGAGGAAAGGGACTACGAGCAGTACTTC,NA,TRBJ2-7,TRBV4-1,NA
CASSGQRGGESEAFF,TGTGCCAGCAGTGGCCAGAGGGGGGGGGAGTCTGAAGCTTTCTTT,few,TRBJ1-1,TRBV12-3/TRBV12-4,NA
CATSRPQAGETQYF,TGTGCCACCAGCAGACCTCAGGCAGGAGAGACCCAGTACTTC,few,TRBJ2-5,TRBV15,NA
CASISGQGVDTQYF,TGTGCCAGCATTTCGGGACAGGGCGTAGATACGCAGTATTTT,NA,TRBJ2-3,TRBV7-2,TRBD1
CASSVVGAAGPTNEQFF,TGTGCCAGCAGCGTAGTTGGAGCGGCAGGGCCGACGAATGAGCAGTTCTTC,NA,TRBJ2-1,TRBV9,NA
CSASRSGGQETQYF,TGCAGTGCCAGCCGTAGCGGGGGCCAAGAGACCCAGTACTTC,few,TRBJ2-5,TRBV20-1,TRBD2
CASSTTGEPRGYGYTF,TGCGCCAGCAGCACGACAGGAGAACCCCGGGGCTATGGCTACACCTTC,many,TRBJ1-2,TRBV5-1,NA
CATGLVTEQYF,TGTGCCACCGGACTAGTCACCGAGCAGTACTTC,few,TRBJ2-7,TRBV6-2/TRBV6-3,TRBD2
CASSISGSSGSLGAQYF,TGTGCCAGCAGCATTAGTGGGTCTAGCGGGAGCTTGGGGGCGCAGTATTTT,many,TRBJ2-3,TRBV7-2,TRBD2
CASSLYHGNTEAFF,TGTGCCAGCAGTTTATACCACGGGAACACTGAAGCTTTCTTT,NA,TRBJ1-1,TRBV12-3/TRBV12-4,NA
CASRRQGRGTEAFF,TGTGCCAGCAGACGACAGGGAAGGGGGACTGAAGCTTTCTTT,few,TRBJ1-1,TRBV6-2/TRBV6-3,TRBD1
CASSQAGQGFSETQYF,TGCGCCAGCAGCCAGGCGGGACAGGGGTTTAGCGAGACCCAGTACTTC,few,TRBJ2-5,TRBV4-1,TRBD1
CASSQDVGQGYGEQYF,TGTGCCAGCAGCCAAGACGTGGGACAGGGTTATGGCGAGCAGTACTTC,many,TRBJ2-7,TRBV4-2,TRBD1
CAISDYGANSYEQYF,TGTGCCATCAGTGATTATGGCGCGAACTCCTACGAGCAGTACTTC,few,TRBJ2-7,TRBV10-3,NA
CSARRPGRLQETQYF,TGCAGTGCTAGAAGGCCCGGTAGATTACAAGAGACCCAGTACTTC,NA,TRBJ2-5,TRBV20-1,NA
CASSLDGRDSYEQYF,TGCGCCAGCAGCTTGGACGGACGGGACAGCTACGAGCAGTACTTC,NA,TRBJ2-7,TRBV5-1,TRBD1
CSASRTDYYEQYF,TGCAGTGCCAGCAGAACCGACTACTACGAGCAGTACTTC,NA,TRBJ2-7,TRBV20-1,NA
CASSKSGDYGYTF,TGTGCCAGCAGTAAATCAGGGGACTATGGCTACACCTTC,few,TRBJ1-2,TRBV12-3/TRBV12-4,NA
CASSPGTFGEQYF,TGTGCCAGCAGCCCTGGGACTTTCGGCGAGCAGTACTTC,few,TRBJ2-7,TRBV9,NA